This T cell receptor (beta chain) came from a study of technical replicates of blood from four donors (TCRdb year 2017). Trimming leaves V shorter by 5 bases and J shorter by 5 bases, with the junction holding 7 bases beyond the gene matches. CDR1 and CDR2 were assigned from the germline V gene as KGHSH and LQKENI. Counted from cysteine to phenylalanine, this CDR3 has 16 amino acids. Solely the CDR3 DNA is kept, with 48 bases framed from the first base. About this clone itself: What antigen it recognizes has not been identified. No qualities accompany the bases; no much larger clone lies one base away.

The method behind the library was the immunoSEQ multiplex PCR assay. This immuneACCESS table, as held by TCRdb, lists in-frame sequences with V and J called but not all clones. Of the missing ones, under half trace to an unresolved V gene in checked studies; the others have no known cause. This sample lists 75,000 to 90,000 clones; 90% to 95% were detected once. The ten largest clones capture approximately 0.25% of the sample. Sequencing used T cells isolated from PBMCs. The chain links TRBV18 with TRBJ2-2; 11 junctional bases match TRBD1. The receptor was isolated from a human donor in good health. CDR3 region: CASSAGQGAGTGELFF. The nucleotide sequence reads as follows: TGTGCCAGCTCAGCCGGACAGGGGGCAGGAACCGGGGAGCTGTTTTTT.